This TCR beta chain was recorded in a study of blood T cell repertoires in COVID-19. Study as a whole: Sources were T cells, B-cell-depleted T cells, or PBMCs; the material itself was cDNA or gDNA.

The CDR3 is 15 amino acids. CDR1 is SGHRS, CDR2 YFSETQ, per germline. Under the authors' procedure: Amplifying reference gene primers gave estimates of nucleated cell counts. TCRdb's table, derived via immunoSEQ multiplex PCR, lists solely in-frame clones and lacks some. V, J and clone size are those of that table, while D and trimming were read from the DNA. The table has roughly 250,000 clones, roughly 93% seen once. This clone has a single count. The J gene is TRBJ2-5, the V gene TRBV5-1, with TRBD2 as a possible D gene (6 bases). The J call is doubtful: the DNA matches TRBJ2-7 better. Sequenced sample: PBMCs or T cells enriched from blood (not recorded which). The receptor was derived from a woman between 35 and 50 years old with acute COVID-19. CDR3 amino acids: CASADRGGTSYEQYF. The CDR3 nucleotides read TGCGCCAGCGCGGATCGAGGCGGGACCTCCTACGAGCAGTACTTC.